The present T cell receptor beta chain was sequenced within a study of shared clonotypes between healthy human individuals. Germline V lookup: CDR1 ENHRY, CDR2 SYGVKD. V gave up 11 bases and J gave up 4 bases, with 11 bases separating them. The CDR3 contains 12 residues. TCRdb's copy holds only in-frame clones and misses some; the assay was immunoSEQ multiplex PCR. The sample holds 2 million to 2.5 million clones, 95% seen once. The gene calls are TRBV10-3 and TRBJ2-2; no definite D call. The specimen sequenced was naive CD4+ T cells sorted from blood. Noted subset: CD45RA+ positively selected. The TCR originated in a man aged 18-30 years in good health. The CDR3 sequence is CASQLGTGELFF. The CDR3 nucleotides read TGTGCCTCCCAACTGGGCACCGGGGAGCTGTTTTTT.